A single sample is the source of the 11 T cell receptor beta chains below, sequenced in a study of blood T cell repertoires in COVID-19 (TCRdb year 2020). The library was produced with the immunoSEQ multiplex PCR assay. What TCRdb holds here is the immuneACCESS table cut down to in-frame rearrangements. Part of the clones is not present; checked against another copy, under half of the missing clones reflect an unresolved V gene, and the others are unexplained. Within this sample are around 140,000 clones, with 85% to 90% of them counted one time only. The leading ten clones occupy approximately 8.2% of the sample. The sequenced sample was peripheral blood. The receptors were sampled from an older woman with acute or convalescent COVID-19.

This clone was observed a few times. The chain combines TRBV7-2 with TRBJ1-2; D gene ambiguous. The CDR3 contains 12 residues. Germline CDR1 is SGHTA and CDR2 is FQGNSA. Trimming pared 5 bases from V and 8 bases from J, leaving 12 bases between. CDR3 region: CASSPRSYGYTF. Written as DNA, the CDR3 is TGTGCCAGCAGCCCCCGGTCTTACGGCTACACCTTC.

The chain joins TRBV18 to TRBJ1-2; D unclear. This CDR3 has 15 residues. Trimming left V 1 base short and J 4 bases short, with 13 bases between. The V gene's germline CDR1 is KGHSH and CDR2 LQKENI. The CDR3 loop reads CASSPRGSEGYGYTF. CDR3 bases: TGTGCCAGCTCACCACGGGGTTCAGAGGGCTATGGCTACACCTTC.

The rearrangement uses TRBV6-5 and TRBJ2-1; D is ambiguous. Between the trimmed V and J ends, which lost 6 bases and 6 bases, there was a span of 6 bases. This CDR3 is 11 amino acids long. Germline-derived CDR1 and CDR2 are MNHEY and SVGAGI. This CDR3 reads CASSHINEQFF. The DNA of the CDR3 is TGTGCCAGCAGCCACATCAATGAGCAGTTCTTC.

This clone occurred once. This chain uses TRBV9 with TRBJ1-1, with D maybe TRBD1 (5 bases). This CDR3 contains 14 residues. CDR1 is SGDLS, CDR2 YYNGEE, per germline. Trimming removed 0 bases at V and 2 bases at J, with 8 bases between. For the CDR3, the DNA is TGTGCCAGCAGCGTAGACGGGGGTAACACTGAAGCTTTCTTT. Translated, it gives CASSVDGGNTEAFF.

The genes are TRBV4-3 and TRBJ2-1; D perhaps matches TRBD2 (5 bases). Trimming removed 1 base from V and 10 bases from J, with 8 bases in between. The CDR3 is 12 amino acids. The germline V gene encodes CDR1 LGHNA and CDR2 YSLEER. This CDR3 reads CASSQAGSEQFF. The CDR3 DNA sequence: TGCGCCAGCAGCCAAGCGGGGTCGGAGCAGTTCTTC.

The chain employs TRBV4-3 and TRBJ2-1; D may be TRBD2 (5 bases). CDR1 and CDR2 from the germline V gene are LGHNA and YSLEER. The CDR3 covers 17 residues. Trimming took 0 bases from V and 0 from J, leaving 12 bases between them. In DNA, the CDR3 is TGCGCCAGCAGCCAAGATGGCCCGGGAAGCTCCTACAATGAGCAGTTCTTC. Its protein product is CASSQDGPGSSYNEQFF.

The rearrangement joins TRBV12-3 or TRBV12-4 to TRBJ1-2; D is undetermined. Trimming pared 3 bases from V and 0 bases from J, leaving 5 bases between. The length of the CDR3 is 13 residues. CDR3 DNA: TGTGCCAGCAGTTTCCCCTCTAACTATGGCTACACCTTC. This gives the protein CASSFPSNYGYTF.

This chain joins TRBV6-6 and TRBJ1-1; D remains unclear. The germline V gene encodes CDR1 MNHNY and CDR2 SVGAGI (reference sequence). The CDR3 runs 14 residues. V dropped 6 bases and J dropped 1 base, with 12 bases sitting between them. The CDR3 region has the DNA TGTGCCAGCAGCTTCTATCCTCGGAACACTGAAGCTTTCTTT. The encoded protein is CASSFYPRNTEAFF.

The chain employs TRBV4-1 and TRBJ1-4; 7 nucleotides agree with TRBD1. From germline, CDR1 is MGHRA and CDR2 YSYEKL. CDR3 size: 16 residues. J gave up 7 bases and V 3 bases, and 11 bases lay outside the gene matches. CDR3 residues: CASSHADRTYLEKLFF. The CDR3 DNA reads as TGCGCCAGCAGCCATGCGGACAGGACATACCTTGAAAAACTGTTTTTT.

This chain links TRBV6-2 or TRBV6-3 with TRBJ2-7; 7 bases match TRBD1. J lost 4 bases, V lost 2 bases, and 8 bases had no gene match. This CDR3 region has 15 residues. Germline CDR1 reads MNHEY; CDR2 reads SVGEGT. This CDR3 reads CASSYRQGIWYEQYF. For the CDR3, the DNA is TGTGCCAGCAGTTACCGACAGGGCATCTGGTACGAGCAGTACTTC.

This sequence joins TRBV24-1 and TRBJ2-2, with unresolved D. The V gene lost 6 bases and the J gene lost 10 bases, with 8 bases spanning the gap. This CDR3 has 11 residues. CDR1 is KGHDR and CDR2 is SFDVKD in the germline V gene. The CDR3 DNA reads TGTGCCACCAGTAAACTTGAGGAGCTGTTTTTT. The encoded protein is CATSKLEELFF.